This T cell receptor (beta chain) was documented in a study of T cells in Graves' hyperthyroidism and ophthalmopathy. V dropped 2 bases and J dropped 3 bases, with 17 bases sitting between them. The CDR3 has 16 amino acids. From germline, CDR1 is SGHAT and CDR2 FQNNGV. Amplified TCR beta CDR3 regions derived from RNA transcripts. TCR CDR3 regions were first amplified by RT-PCR with HTBI primers. Via MiXCR, TCRdb re-called the multiplex PCR reads, giving one row per CDR3 protein. Of hundreds of thousands of distinct CDR3 sequences detected, around a quarter appear once; the ten largest clones hold over 9%. Ten or more counts support this clonotype.

The specimen was blood. This rearrangement joins TRBV11-2 to TRBJ2-7; either TRBD1 or TRBD2 may supply D (5 bases each). The sequence was collected from a woman aged 25 to 39 with Graves' ophthalmopathy. CDR3 sequence reads: CASSLRAGTLVYEQYF. The CDR3 nucleotides read TGTGCCAGCAGCTTACGAGCTGGGACCCTCGTCTACGAGCAGTACTTC.